A single sample gave rise to the 21 T cell receptor beta chains below, sequenced in a study of human T cells and chemical hapten exposure. TCRdb itself ran the RACE reads through MiXCR, one entry per CDR3 protein. Among 70,000 to 90,000 distinct CDR3 sequences, approximately 10% were seen once, and the ten largest hold roughly 3.7%. The time point is: patch test 3, about 24 weeks after DPC sensitization. Treatment in this sample: therapeutic diphenylcyclopropenone sensitization with weekly scalp DPC. The source material was whole blood, sampled in connection with sensitization to the hapten diphenylcyclopropenone (DPC). These TCRs come from a woman between 45 and 65 years old with alopecia areata. Some clones in this sample may be carry-over from other donors' samples.

This clonotype was seen only a few times. This chain uses TRBV11-2 with TRBJ2-1, with TRBD2 matching 9 bases. The CDR3 loop spans 16 amino acids. Germline V gene data show CDR1 as SGHAT and CDR2 as FQNNGV. The V segment lost 1 base and the J segment 6 bases; nucleotides outside the gene matches: 7. CDR3 region: CASSLVAGGPFNEQFF. The DNA for the CDR3 is TGTGCCAGCAGCTTAGTGGCGGGAGGGCCGTTCAATGAGCAGTTCTTC.

This clonotype was detected many times. The chain combines TRBV29-1 with TRBJ2-7; D is perhaps TRBD2 (6 bases). V was trimmed by 4 bases and J by 0 bases, leaving 19 bases between them. Per the germline V gene, CDR1 is SQVTM and CDR2 is ANQGSEA. CDR3 length: 16 amino acids. CDR3 amino acids: CSVGGTRTTASYEQYF. CDR3 in DNA: TGCAGCGTTGGTGGGACTCGGACCACCGCCTCCTACGAGCAGTACTTC.

This clonotype was seen more than once but under ten times. The chain employs TRBV4-3 and TRBJ2-5; D not certain. Germline-derived CDR1 and CDR2 are LGHNA and YSLEER. The ends were cut back, 4 bases at V and 3 bases at J, with 18 bases in the middle. The CDR3 spans 16 residues. For the CDR3, the DNA is TGCGCCAGCAGCCCCCATGTCGGGCTGGAAGAAGAGACCCAGTACTTC. It codes for CASSPHVGLEEETQYF.

This clonotype came up many times. V and J are TRBV6-2 or TRBV6-3 and TRBJ2-1; TRBD2 matches 9 bases. The V segment lost 0 bases and the J segment 3 bases; nucleotides outside the gene matches: 6. Germline V gives CDR1 MNHEY, CDR2 SVGEGT. There are 17 residues in the CDR3. CDR3 protein: CASSYSPLAGIYNEQFF. The CDR3, as DNA: TGTGCCAGCAGTTACTCCCCCCTAGCGGGAATCTACAATGAGCAGTTCTTC.

This clonotype has a handful of counts. The chain carries TRBV21-1 and TRBJ2-1; the table names TRBD2, a call not compared with the DNA. TRBV21-1 is noted as a pseudogene. The CDR3 covers 14 residues. CDR3 nucleotide sequence: TGTGCCAGCAGGCTAGCGGGAGGGAGGGGTGAGCAGTTCTTC. Its translation is CASRLAGGRGEQFF.

The chain is built from TRBV12-3 or TRBV12-4 and TRBJ1-1; 9 bases are shared with TRBD1. The CDR3 runs 15 residues. The junction had 15 bases not matched to a gene; V was cut back by 5 bases and J by 11 bases. This chain's CDR3 is CASSTDRGTRSFAFF. CDR3 DNA sequence: TGTGCCAGCAGTACGGACAGGGGAACCAGGTCTTTTGCTTTCTTT.

This clonotype has at least ten counts. This chain uses TRBV24-1 with TRBJ2-1; TRBD2 matches at 13 bases. Germline V lookup: CDR1 KGHDR, CDR2 SFDVKD. V was pared by 1 base and J by 7 bases, with 3 bases of the junction left unmatched. The CDR3 length is 16 residues. CDR3 sequence: CATSDFGLAGDNEQFF. CDR3 coding DNA: TGTGCCACCAGTGATTTTGGACTAGCGGGAGATAATGAGCAGTTCTTC.

This clonotype was counted ten times or more. This rearrangement joins TRBV7-9 to TRBJ2-1; 10 bases align to TRBD2. Germline V gene sequence: CDR1 SEHNR, CDR2 FQNEAQ (reference sequence). The CDR3 loop spans 18 amino acids. V trimming: 2 bases; J trimming: 0 bases; junction bases outside the gene matches: 7. The CDR3 DNA reads TGTGCCAGCAGCTTAAGGGTAGCGGGAGGCAGCTCCTACAATGAGCAGTTCTTC. Protein sequence: CASSLRVAGGSSYNEQFF.

Concerning this clonotype: A much larger clone differs from this one at a single base, so this may be a read error. The rearrangement uses TRBV10-2 and TRBJ2-7, with a weak D call TRBD2 (6 bases). CDR1 and CDR2 from the germline V gene are WSHSY and SAAADI. The CDR3 has 14 amino acids. Trimming cost V 6 bases and J 8 bases, with 20 bases left between them. This CDR3 reads CASRPGGQAGQQYF. CDR3 nucleotide sequence: TGCGCCAGCAGGCCTGGAGGCCAAGCGGGCCAGCAGTACTTC.

This rearrangement joins TRBV18 to TRBJ2-1; D is undetermined. Trimming left V 3 bases short and J 0 bases short, with 9 bases between. CDR1 is KGHSH and CDR2 is LQKENI in the germline V gene. The CDR3 covers 15 residues. DNA of the CDR3: TGTGCCAGCTCACCGGGGTCGAGCTCCTACAATGAGCAGTTCTTC. This gives the protein CASSPGSSSYNEQFF.

The chain joins TRBV9 to TRBJ2-1, with TRBD2 matching 13 bases. In germline, CDR1 is SGDLS, CDR2 YYNGEE. The ends lost 1 base at V and 2 bases at J; junction bases unmatched: 3. This CDR3 spans 17 amino acids. In DNA, the CDR3 is TGTGCCAGCAGCGTAACTAGCGGGAGGGGAGCCTACAATGAGCAGTTCTTC. Its protein is CASSVTSGRGAYNEQFF.

This clonotype was recorded many times. V and J are TRBV14 and TRBJ2-3; 7 nucleotides agree with TRBD2. The germline gives CDR1 SGHDN, CDR2 FVKESK. The V and J ends lost 2 bases and 2 bases, in that order; junction bases with no gene match: 4. The CDR3 totals 15 residues. CDR3 DNA: TGTGCCAGCAGCCAACGACTAGCTCTCACAGATACGCAGTATTTT. Its protein product is CASSQRLALTDTQYF.

This clonotype was detected a few times. The rearrangement uses TRBV2 and TRBJ2-3, with TRBD2 as a possible D gene (6 bases). This CDR3 contains 12 residues. The V end was cut by 6 bases, the J end by 3 bases, with 7 bases between. Germline V gene sequence: CDR1 SNHLY, CDR2 FYNNEI. The CDR3 spells CASSGGTDTQYF. CDR3 nucleotides: TGTGCCAGCAGCGGGGGTACAGATACGCAGTATTTT.

This chain connects TRBV7-2 to TRBJ2-5; 11 bases fit TRBD1. Per the germline V gene, CDR1 is SGHTA and CDR2 is FQGNSA. V lost 5 bases, J lost 7 bases, and 6 bases stayed unmatched. The CDR3 contains 14 residues. CDR3 residues: CASSRKGQGVTQYF. The CDR3 nucleotides are TGTGCCAGCAGCCGGAAGGGACAGGGGGTGACCCAGTACTTC.

This clonotype was observed a handful of times. V is TRBV18 and J is TRBJ2-4, with TRBD1 identical over 9 bases. Losses at the gene ends were 2 bases for V and 2 bases for J; bases not matched to a gene: 4. The germline V gene has CDR1 KGHSH and CDR2 LQKENI. This CDR3 is 16 amino acids long. The CDR3 sequence is CASSPDTGGTKNIQYF. For the CDR3, the DNA is TGTGCCAGCTCACCAGACACAGGGGGCACCAAAAACATTCAGTACTTC.

The chain is built from TRBV7-9 and TRBJ1-2; D unresolved. The V and J ends lost 1 base and 4 bases respectively, with 7 bases between them. Germline V lookup: CDR1 SEHNR, CDR2 FQNEAQ (reference sequence). CDR3 length: 13 amino acids. The DNA of the CDR3 is TGTGCCAGCAGCTTAGACGGGATCTATGGCTACACCTTC. Translation: CASSLDGIYGYTF. Full variable domain (missing parts from reference TRBV7-9 and TRBJ1-2): DTGVSQNPRHKITKRGQNVTFRCDPISEHNRLYWYRQTLGQGPEFLTYFQNEAQLEKSRLLSDRFSAERPKGSFSTLEIQRTEQGDSAMYLCASSLDGIYGYTFGSGTRLTVV.

This clonotype was found many times. This sequence joins TRBV9 and TRBJ2-2; the match to TRBD2 covers 10 bases. The CDR3 runs to 16 residues. Per the germline V gene, CDR1 is SGDLS and CDR2 is YYNGEE. The V and J ends lost 4 bases and 1 base, in that order; junction bases with no gene match: 4. DNA of the CDR3: TGTGCCAGCAGCACAGGACTAGCGGTGAACACCGGGGAGCTGTTTTTT. This sequence encodes CASSTGLAVNTGELFF.

V gene TRBV5-4 combines with J gene TRBJ1-5; D ambiguous. Trimming took 0 bases from V and 2 from J, leaving 6 bases between them. This CDR3 has 14 amino acids. Looked up from germline, CDR1 is SGHNT and CDR2 is YYREEE (reference sequence). The CDR3 region is CASSLGAGNQPQHF. CDR3 DNA sequence: TGTGCCAGCAGCTTGGGGGCCGGCAATCAGCCCCAGCATTTT.

This clonotype has a handful of counts. This sequence joins TRBV30 and TRBJ1-2, with no clear D. Germline V gene lookup returns CDR1 GTSNPN and CDR2 SVGIG (reference sequence). This CDR3 has 16 amino acids. Trimming took off 0 bases at V and 1 base at J, with 15 bases between the two ends. CDR3 bases: TGTGCCTGGAGTGTTGGAGGGCCAGGCTTTAACTATGGCTACACCTTC. It specifies CAWSVGGPGFNYGYTF.

In the case of this clonotype: A much larger clone is a single base away; this may be a read error. The J gene is TRBJ1-5, the V gene TRBV5-4; TRBD1 is a possible D gene (5 bases). Looked up from germline, CDR1 is SGHNT and CDR2 is YYREEE (reference sequence). The CDR3 is made up of 16 amino acids. CDR3 amino acids: CANSRGGPDSNQPQHF. CDR3 sequence (DNA): TGTGCCAACAGCCGCGGGGGTCCGGATAGCAATCAGCCCCAGCATTTT.

Regarding this clonotype: This sequence may be a read error, since a much larger clone differs from it by one base. The chain combines TRBV18 with TRBJ2-1, with D unresolved. Germline CDR1 is KGHSH and CDR2 is LQKENI. V gave up 3 bases and J gave up 8 bases, with 14 bases separating them. This CDR3 contains 14 residues. This CDR3 is CASSPKGFNHEQFF. DNA for the CDR3: TGTGCCAGCTCACCGAAAGGGTTCAACCATGAGCAGTTCTTC.